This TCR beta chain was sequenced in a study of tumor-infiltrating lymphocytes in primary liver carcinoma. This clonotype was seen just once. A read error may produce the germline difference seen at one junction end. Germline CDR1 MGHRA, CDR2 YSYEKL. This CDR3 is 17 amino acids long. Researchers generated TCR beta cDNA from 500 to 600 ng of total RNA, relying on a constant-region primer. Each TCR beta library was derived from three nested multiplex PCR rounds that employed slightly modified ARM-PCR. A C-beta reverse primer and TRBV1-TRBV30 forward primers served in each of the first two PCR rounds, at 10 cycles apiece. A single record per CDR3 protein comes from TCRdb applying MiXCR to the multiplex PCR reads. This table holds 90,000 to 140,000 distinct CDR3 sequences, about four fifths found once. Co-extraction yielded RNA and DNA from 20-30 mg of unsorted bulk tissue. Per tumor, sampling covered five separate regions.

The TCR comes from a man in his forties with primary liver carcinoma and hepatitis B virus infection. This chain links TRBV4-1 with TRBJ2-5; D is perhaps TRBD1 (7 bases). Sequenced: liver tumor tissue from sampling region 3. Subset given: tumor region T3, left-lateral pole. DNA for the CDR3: TGCGCCGGCAGCCAAGCCTTTCGGGGGCACAGGGGAGAGACCCAGCACTTC. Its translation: CAGSQAFRGHRGETQHF.